This TCR beta chain is from a study of shared clonotypes between healthy human individuals (dated by TCRdb to the early 2020s). About the investigation overall: The cohort included three men and a couple of women between 18 and 49 years of age. For each donor, three plates each were used for CD4 naive and CD4 memory, two plates were used for CD8 naive, and one plate was used for CD8 memory. To estimate repertoire size and how much clonotype sharing occurs between individuals, the study deeply sequenced the blood TCR repertoires of roughly 5 healthy adults. Libraries were prepared and TCR repertoires were sequenced by different laboratories using diverse techniques, in order to increase sequencing depth and limit assay-specific biases. Leukapheresis yielded between about 0.94 and 8.9 billion PBMCs per donor.

What the research found in general, with its limitations: Estimated clonotype richness was generally larger for naive than for memory subsets. When four donors were compared, the shared fraction of clonotypes was around 5% for naive CD4, 3.5% for naive CD8, 2% to 2.5% for memory CD4, and under 0.5% for memory CD8. Higher generation probabilities were observed for clonotypes shared by all four sorted-subset donors than for non-shared clonotypes. Rarefaction of sorted-subset datasets indicated incomplete sequencing despite the large sequencing depth. Sampling was limited to blood, and TCR repertoires in tissue likely differ from TCR repertoires in blood. Pairwise subsampling led to the expectation that sequencing depth would affect the degree of clonotype sharing among donors. The small number of donors limited the genetic and exposure-history diversity represented.

CD8 naive samples were obtained by positive selection for CCR7 among CD45RO-negative cells, yielding a CD45RA+CCR7+ population from which TemRA cells were excluded. Healthy HIV-negative adults with no recently reported acute infections or vaccinations were included as donors. All donors were Caucasian adults living in Nashville, Tennessee, USA. After blood collection by leukapheresis, PBMCs were isolated using Ficoll-Histopaque density gradient centrifugation and then cryopreserved in the vapor phase of liquid nitrogen. Purity and quantity of every magnetically sorted T cell population were checked by analytical flow cytometry. Genomic DNA was isolated from each sorted fraction and quantified by UV absorbance on a Nanodrop 2000c. A word on this clone: Its cognate antigen has yet to be identified. The record has no base qualities; no much larger clone is one base away.

Using the deep immunoSEQ assay, multiplex PCR amplified TCR CDR3 regions from genomic DNA. Genomic DNA extracted from each cell subset was distributed evenly over all wells of several immunoSEQ 96-well plates, and each plate served as one replicate. For sorted subsets, roughly 200 ng of genomic DNA, equivalent to some 33,000 T cell genomes, went into each replicate PCR. The purified libraries were quantified using a Qubit 3.0 fluorometer, sized with a Bioanalyzer 2100, and then quantified again using the KAPA Library Quantification kit. Every immunoSEQ 96-well plate was sequenced on a separate single-read 150-cycle Illumina NextSeq 550 flow cell. On the study's bioinformatics: Because the immunoSEQ output included only junctional sequences and no quality scores, the filtering could not be the same as the filtering used for full-length reads. Sequences were annotated with PyIR, a Python wrapper for IgBLAST v1.9, and V/J genes and CDR3 were assigned using IMGT germline references. Reads were removed for weak V/J assignments (E-value above 1e-6), missing CDR3, stop codons, out-of-frame junctions, or ambiguous translated residues. V3J clonotypes were defined as sequences sharing the same inferred V gene, J gene, and CDR3 amino acid sequence. The percentage overlap between two repertoires was calculated by dividing the number of shared unique clonotypes by the size of the smaller repertoire. Repertoire richness was assessed with RTK rarefaction, the Chao1 estimator, and Recon v2.1 estimates of unobserved clonotypes. Generation probabilities were computed with OLGA for all TCRbeta clonotypes obtained by the gDNA method from several donors. The source is immuneACCESS, and TCRdb retained only in-frame sequences with V and J called. Part of the clones is not carried over; for the studies checked, unresolved V genes explain less than half of this, and the remainder is unexplained. The V and J calls and clone size come from that table; D and trimming were worked out from the DNA. The sample data list approximately 2,200,000 clones, and roughly 91% of these were observed just once. The ten largest clones capture 1.7% of the sample.

The TCR was taken from a man between 18 and 35 years old in good health. Some clones in this sample may be carry-over from other donors' samples. Input material: naive CD8+ T cells from PBMCs. Explained via the paper, the cell subset or site label denotes: CD45RA+CCR7+.

Read as DNA, the sequence is TGTGCCATCAATGCTGGCAGGGGGCAGAGCGACACCTCCTACAATGAGCAGTTCTTC. It codes for CAINAGRGQSDTSYNEQFF. The chain is assembled from TRBV10-3 and TRBJ2-1; a stretch of 8 junction bases matches TRBD1. The CDR3 covers 19 residues, taking in both the cysteine and the phenylalanine. Of the read, only the CDR3 DNA is kept; its 57 bases are in frame from base 1. The germline V gene encodes CDR1 ENHRY and CDR2 SYGVKD. Trimming accounts for 7 bases at V and 0 bases at J, while the number of junction bases matched to no gene is 17.